The clone carrying this TCR beta chain was seen many times. The data stem from a study of T cells in Graves' hyperthyroidism and ophthalmopathy. CDR1 is LNHDA, CDR2 SQIVND, per germline (reference sequence). CDR3 length: 17 amino acids. Trimming took 3 bases from V and 4 from J; bases not matched to a gene: 10. Template material for amplifying TCR beta CDR3 regions consisted of RNA transcripts. First-round RT-PCR with HTBI primers amplified the TCR CDR3 region. Using its own MiXCR run on the multiplex PCR reads, TCRdb lists one record per CDR3 protein. This table has tens of thousands of distinct CDR3 sequences, roughly 58% appearing once.

The rearrangement links TRBV19 to TRBJ1-5, with 9 bases lining up with TRBD1. This TCR was recovered from an older woman with Graves' ophthalmopathy. What was sequenced was blood. CDR3 in DNA: TGTGCCAGTAGTATCCGCCGGGACAGGGTGGGTAATCAGCCCCAGCATTTT. The encoded protein is CASSIRRDRVGNQPQHF.